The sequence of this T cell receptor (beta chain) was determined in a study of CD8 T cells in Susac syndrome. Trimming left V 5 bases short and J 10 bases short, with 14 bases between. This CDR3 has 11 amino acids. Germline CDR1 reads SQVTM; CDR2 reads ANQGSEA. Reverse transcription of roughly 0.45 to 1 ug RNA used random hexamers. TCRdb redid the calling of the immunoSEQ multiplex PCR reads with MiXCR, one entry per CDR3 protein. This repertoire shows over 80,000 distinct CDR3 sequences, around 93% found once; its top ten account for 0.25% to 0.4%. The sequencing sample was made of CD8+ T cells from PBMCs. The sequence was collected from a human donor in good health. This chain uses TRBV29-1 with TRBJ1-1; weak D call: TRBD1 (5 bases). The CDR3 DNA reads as TGCAGCGTTCAAGTCTTAGGGGTAGCTTTCTTT. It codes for CSVQVLGVAFF.